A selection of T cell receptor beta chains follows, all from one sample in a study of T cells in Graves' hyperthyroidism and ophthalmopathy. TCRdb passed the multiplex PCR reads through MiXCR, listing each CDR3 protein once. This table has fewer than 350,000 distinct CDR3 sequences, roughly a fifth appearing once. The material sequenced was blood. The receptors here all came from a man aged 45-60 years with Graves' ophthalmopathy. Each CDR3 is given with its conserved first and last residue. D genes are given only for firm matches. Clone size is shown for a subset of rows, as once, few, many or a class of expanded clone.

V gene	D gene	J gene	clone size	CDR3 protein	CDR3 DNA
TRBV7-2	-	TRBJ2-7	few	CASRPPLLSYEQYF	TGTGCCAGCAGACCCCCTCTGCTAAGCTACGAGCAGTACTTC
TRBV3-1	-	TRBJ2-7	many	CASSQAGVHEQYF	TGTGCCAGCAGCCAAGCGGGAGTCCACGAGCAGTACTTC
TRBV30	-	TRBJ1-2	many	CAWSGSGHYGYTF	TGTGCCTGGAGTGGGTCGGGCCACTATGGCTACACCTTC
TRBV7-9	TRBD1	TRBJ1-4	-	CASSAEGQRNEKLFF	TGTGCCAGCAGCGCTGAGGGACAGCGTAATGAAAAACTGTTTTTT
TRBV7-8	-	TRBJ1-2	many	CASSSGGDSPYGGYTF	TGTGCCAGCAGCTCGGGGGGGGACTCCCCTTACGGTGGCTACACCTTC
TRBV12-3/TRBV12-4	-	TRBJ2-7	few	CASSFELMAATYEQYF	TGTGCCAGCAGTTTTGAATTAATGGCCGCCACCTACGAGCAGTACTTC
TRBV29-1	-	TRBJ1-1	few	CSVEGRRGTEAFF	TGCAGCGTTGAGGGACGGCGGGGAACTGAAGCTTTCTTT
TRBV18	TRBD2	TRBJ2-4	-	CASSPPSSGRTKNIQYF	TGTGCCAGCTCACCACCTTCTAGCGGGAGAACCAAAAACATTCAGTACTTC
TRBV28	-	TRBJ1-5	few	CASSPRPGLMAPQHF	TGTGCCAGCAGCCCCAGACCGGGACTGATGGCGCCCCAGCATTTT
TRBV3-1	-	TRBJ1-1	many	CASSQGGTEAFF	TGTGCCAGCAGCCAAGGGGGCACTGAAGCTTTCTTT
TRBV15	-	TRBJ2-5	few	CATSRDSLSKETQYF	TGTGCCACCAGCAGAGATTCACTGTCCAAAGAGACCCAGTACTTC
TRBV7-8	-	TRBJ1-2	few	CASSPTGSLNYGYTF	TGTGCCAGCAGCCCCACTGGCTCCCTTAACTATGGCTACACCTTC
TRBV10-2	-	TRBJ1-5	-	CASSVAGRGNQPQHF	TGCGCCAGCAGTGTGGCCGGCAGGGGCAATCAGCCCCAGCATTTT
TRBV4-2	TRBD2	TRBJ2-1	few	CASSYRLAGWNEQFF	TGTGCCAGCAGCTACCGACTAGCGGGATGGAATGAGCAGTTCTTC
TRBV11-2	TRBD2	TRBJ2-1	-	CASSLDGLAGQYNEQFF	TGTGCCAGCAGCTTAGATGGACTAGCGGGTCAGTACAATGAGCAGTTCTTC
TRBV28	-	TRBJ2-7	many	CASRNLQSSSYEQYF	TGTGCCAGCAGGAACCTCCAGTCCAGCTCCTACGAGCAGTACTTC
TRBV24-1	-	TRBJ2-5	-	CATSVRRGGEDETQYF	TGTGCCACCAGTGTCCGGCGAGGGGGGGAGGATGAGACCCAGTACTTC
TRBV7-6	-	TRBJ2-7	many	CASSLHPGRFYEQYF	TGTGCCAGCAGCTTACATCCGGGACGGTTCTACGAGCAGTACTTC
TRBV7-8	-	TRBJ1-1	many	CASSLGSGNTEAFF	TGTGCCAGCAGCTTAGGAAGTGGGAACACTGAAGCTTTCTTT
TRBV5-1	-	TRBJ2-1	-	CASSLGSTYNEQFF	TGCGCCAGCAGCTTGGGCTCTACCTACAATGAGCAGTTCTTC
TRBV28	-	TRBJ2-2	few	CASRRRGNTGELFF	TGTGCCAGCAGGAGGAGGGGGAACACCGGGGAGCTGTTTTTT
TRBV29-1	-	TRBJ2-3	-	CSVQNSDTQYF	TGCAGCGTTCAAAACTCAGATACGCAGTATTTT